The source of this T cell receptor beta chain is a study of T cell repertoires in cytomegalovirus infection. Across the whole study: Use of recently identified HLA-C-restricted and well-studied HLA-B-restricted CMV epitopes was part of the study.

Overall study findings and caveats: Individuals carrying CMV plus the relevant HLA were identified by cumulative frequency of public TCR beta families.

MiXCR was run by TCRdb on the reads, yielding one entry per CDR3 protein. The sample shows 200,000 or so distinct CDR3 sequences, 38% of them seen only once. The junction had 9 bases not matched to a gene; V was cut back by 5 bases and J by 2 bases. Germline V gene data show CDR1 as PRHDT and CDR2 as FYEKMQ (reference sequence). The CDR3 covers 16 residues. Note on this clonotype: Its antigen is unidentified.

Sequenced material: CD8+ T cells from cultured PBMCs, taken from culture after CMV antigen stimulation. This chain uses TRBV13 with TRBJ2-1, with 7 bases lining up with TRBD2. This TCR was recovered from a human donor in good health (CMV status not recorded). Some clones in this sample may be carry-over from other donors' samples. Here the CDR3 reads CASSLRLAGPYNEQFF. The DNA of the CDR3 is TGTGCCAGCAGCCTTCGTTTAGCGGGCCCCTACAATGAGCAGTTCTTC.